This T cell receptor (beta chain) was sequenced for a study of blood T cell repertoires in COVID-19. Overall study: The United States, Italy and Spain provided the acute and convalescent COVID-19 samples. PBMCs, B-cell-depleted T cells, or T cells were the source of the cDNA or gDNA that made up the material.

Authors' processing steps: Amplifying reference gene primers gave estimates of nucleated cell counts. TCRdb keeps only in-frame clones here, not all; method: immunoSEQ multiplex PCR. V and J calls plus clone size are reproduced from that table; the DNA served to infer D and trimming. Among 30,000 or so clones listed, roughly 90% were seen once. Germline CDR1 reads KGHSH; CDR2 reads LQKENI. This CDR3 has 14 amino acids. The V end lost 6 bases, the J end lost 1 base, and 13 bases lay between the germline ends. The TCR comes from a human donor with active COVID-19. The donor label of this sample is uncertain. The chain carries TRBV18 and TRBJ2-7; D is possibly TRBD2 (6 bases). The sequenced sample consisted of peripheral blood. Here the CDR3 reads CASSSTEGSYEQYF. CDR3 coding DNA: TGTGCCAGCTCTTCAACGGAGGGATCCTACGAGCAGTACTTC.